The 4 T cell receptor beta chains in this list originate from one sample, sequenced in a study of cytomegalovirus exposure and HLA in healthy donors. The study ran its PCR with 60 Vbeta and 13 Jbeta primers. Generated by immunoSEQ multiplex PCR, the TCRdb table keeps only in-frame clones and is missing some. The sample carries about 180,000 clones, around 80% recorded once. Sequencing was done on a sample of PBMCs. These receptor sequences come from a woman aged 25 to 39 in good health and CMV-seronegative.

The chain employs TRBV5-4 and TRBJ2-4; 7 nucleotides line up with TRBD1. There are 15 residues in the CDR3. The trim removed 0 bases at V and 8 bases at J, leaving 8 bases unmatched. The V gene's germline CDR1 is SGHNT and CDR2 YYREEE (reference sequence). The CDR3: CASSLDRGRVDIQYF. The DNA for the CDR3 is TGTGCCAGCAGCTTGGACAGGGGCCGGGTGGACATTCAGTACTTC.

A word on this clone: The sample holds other DNA sequences that translate to the same CDR3. The V gene is TRBV19, the J gene TRBJ1-5; D is uncertain. V lost 3 bases and J 5 bases, leaving 8 bases between the germline ends. This CDR3 is built from 13 residues. CDR1 and CDR2 (germline): LNHDA, SQIVND (reference sequence). DNA of the CDR3: TGTGCCAGTAGTATGGGCAGAGATCAGCCCCAGCATTTT. It is translated as CASSMGRDQPQHF. Drawing the rest from reference TRBV19 and TRBJ1-5, the complete variable domain is DGGITQSPKYLFRKEGQNVTLSCEQNLNHDAMYWYRQDPGQGLRLIYYSQIVNDFQKGDIAEGYSVSREKKESFPLTVTSAQKNPTAFYLCASSMGRDQPQHFGDGTRLSIL.

This clone was seen a single time. The V gene is TRBV5-1, the J gene TRBJ1-2, with D perhaps TRBD1 (5 bases). CDR1 and CDR2 (germline): SGHRS, YFSETQ. Trimming removed 0 bases at V and 2 bases at J, with 11 bases between. The CDR3 totals 15 residues. CDR3 nucleotide sequence: TGCGCCAGCAGCTTGGAGGCAGGGAAAAACTATGGCTACACCTTC. Translating gives CASSLEAGKNYGYTF.

This clone was seen just once. The genes are TRBV20-1 and TRBJ2-3; D perhaps matches TRBD2 (6 bases). The V end lost 1 base, the J end lost 15 bases, and 14 bases lay between the germline ends. Per germline, CDR1 DFQATT and CDR2 SNEGSKA (reference sequence). The CDR3 totals 11 residues. The chain's CDR3 is CSARGSRGEYF. In nucleotides, the CDR3 is TGCAGTGCTAGAGGGAGTCGCGGGGAATATTTT.